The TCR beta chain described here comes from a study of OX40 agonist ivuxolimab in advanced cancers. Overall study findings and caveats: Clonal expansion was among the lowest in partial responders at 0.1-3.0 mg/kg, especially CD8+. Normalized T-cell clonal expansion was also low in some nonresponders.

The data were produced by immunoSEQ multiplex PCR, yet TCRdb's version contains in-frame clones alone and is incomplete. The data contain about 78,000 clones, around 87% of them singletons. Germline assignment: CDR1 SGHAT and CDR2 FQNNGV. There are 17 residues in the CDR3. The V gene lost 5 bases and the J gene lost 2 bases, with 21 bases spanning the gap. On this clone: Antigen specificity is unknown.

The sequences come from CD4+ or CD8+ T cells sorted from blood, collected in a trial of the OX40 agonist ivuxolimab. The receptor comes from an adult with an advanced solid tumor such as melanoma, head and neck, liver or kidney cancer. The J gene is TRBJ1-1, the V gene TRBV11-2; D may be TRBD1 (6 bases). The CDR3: CASSRGRPTGPNTEAFF. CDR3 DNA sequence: TGTGCCAGCAGCCGAGGGCGACCGACAGGACCTAACACTGAAGCTTTCTTT.